The T cell receptor (beta chain) described here comes from a study of blood T cell repertoires in COVID-19. Study-level background: Samples taken during acute and convalescent COVID-19 were collected in the United States, Italy and Spain. Sources were T cells, B-cell-depleted T cells, or PBMCs; the material itself was cDNA or gDNA.

This CDR3 contains 15 residues. The junction had 12 bases not matched to a gene; V was cut back by 5 bases and J by 7 bases. Germline CDR1 is SEHNR and CDR2 is FQNEAQ (reference sequence). Authors' methods: Scientists estimated how many nucleated cells there were by amplifying reference gene primers. Clones were sequenced by immunoSEQ multiplex PCR, and TCRdb holds only the in-frame ones, with some missing. That table gives V, J and clone size, and the DNA gave D and trimming. The table includes roughly 96,000 clones, approximately 81% detected once. The V gene is TRBV7-9, the J gene TRBJ2-3; 7 nucleotides match TRBD2. The source is a man aged 60-69 years with acute or convalescent COVID-19. Sequenced material: peripheral blood. In DNA form, the CDR3 reads TGTGCCAGCAGCCTCACAGCGGGGAGTGCGAATACGCAGTATTTT. It encodes CASSLTAGSANTQYF.